This T cell receptor beta chain derives from a study of identical twins. Only a few counts were recorded for this clonotype. What it recognizes is unknown. General study points: The models gave estimates that fell short of the out-of-frame TCR alpha sharing seen in monozygotic twins. Conclusions were based on cross-sectional statistical analysis, without following the same donors.

V was pared by 1 base and J by 1 base, with 8 bases of the junction left unmatched. The CDR3 runs to 17 residues. Germline CDR1 and CDR2: SGHRS and YFSETQ. A template switching step contributed a universal primer site, while unique molecular identifiers were present in the cDNA. Each CDR3 protein gets one entry after TCRdb re-called the 5' RACE reads with MiXCR. The sample carries 1.5 million to 2 million distinct CDR3 sequences, 32% recorded once. The chain employs TRBV5-1 and TRBJ2-7; 10 positions agree with TRBD1. The sample was cord blood. The receptor's source is a newborn girl in good health. CDR3 nucleotides: TGCGCCAGCAGCTTGAGACCCCCGGGACAGGGGTCCTACGAGCAGTACTTC. Translation gives CASSLRPPGQGSYEQYF.